This T cell receptor (beta chain) was identified in a study of blood T cell repertoires in COVID-19 (dated by TCRdb to 2020 to 2022). Notes on the research overall: Collaborator samples came from the United States, Italy and Spain and covered acute and convalescent phases of COVID-19. The material from the prospective study consisted of cDNA or gDNA derived from T cells, B-cell-depleted T cells, or PBMCs. Subjects who had been exposed to COVID-19, were actively infected with it, or had recovered from it provided the deeply sampled blood TCRbeta repertoires that made up the dataset. The repertoires were released in a freely available public database intended as a resource for research on the immune response to SARS-CoV-2. The samples were drawn from two sources: the first 160 participants of the ongoing ImmuneRACE study, and 1,254 subjects contributed by 6 global collaborators. Sample metadata almost always included a de-identified subject ID, COVID-19 status, age in years and sex. Where HLA class I and class II types were available, the types were taken from metadata supplied by the sample provider, not from assay-based typing. What the study reported, not specific to this receptor: The quantity of clinical and demographic metadata differed by source and by participant and was supplied without curation.

One collaborating source in Seattle enrolled patients while the patients were actively infected and followed the patients over time throughout the course of disease. The collaborating institutions used their own protocols to collect whole blood in K2EDTA tubes. For TCRbeta analysis, collaborator samples were shipped as frozen whole blood, as isolated PBMCs, or as DNA extracted from either sample type. Points on this clone: Its cognate antigen has yet to be identified. There are no base qualities to consult, and no much larger clone falls within one base.

The CDR3 starts with the cysteine, ends with the phenylalanine, and has 16 residues. Of all the DNA, just the CDR3 is kept, 48 bases in frame from base 1. TCRbeta CDR3 regions were amplified from genomic DNA using the immunoSEQ Assay, a bias-controlled multiplex PCR. The authors' analysis ran thus. Within the assay, amplification of reference gene primers was used to estimate how many nucleated cells each sample contained. To quantify the absolute abundance of each unique TCRbeta CDR3 rearrangement, sequence reads were collapsed and filtered. For each sample, productive Simpson clonality was calculated by taking the square root of Simpson's diversity index across productive rearrangements. In its TCRdb copy, this immuneACCESS table keeps in-frame sequences only and misses some clones. Where compared with another copy, unresolved V genes explain less than half of these, and the others have no known cause. V and J calls and clone size are as listed in that table; D and trimming were resolved from the DNA. The sample data list under 450,000 clones, and approximately 89% of these were observed just once. The ten largest make up around 12% of the sample.

The sample comprised peripheral blood. The sequence joins TRBV21-1 to TRBJ2-2; the table gives TRBD2 as D, unverified against the DNA. TRBV21-1 represents a pseudogene. The sequence came from a woman in her fifties or sixties with COVID-19, enrolled during active disease. The bases read TGTGCCAGCAGCAGATACTTCTTCACGAACACCGGGGAGCTGTTTTTT. Translated, it reads CASSRYFFTNTGELFF.